The 4 T cell receptor beta chains below were found in one sample sequenced in a study of T cells in localized non-small cell lung cancer. Clones were sequenced by immunoSEQ multiplex PCR, and TCRdb holds only the in-frame ones, with some missing. Among around 10,000 clones listed, about 73% were seen once. The sequenced sample was peripheral blood, obtained before any cancer treatment. All receptors derive from a male donor at least 60 years old with stage I lung adenocarcinoma.

This clone was seen only once. The chain employs TRBV6-6 and TRBJ1-2; D is possibly TRBD1 (5 bases). Germline values: CDR1 MNHNY, CDR2 SVGAGI (reference sequence). Trimming took 0 bases from V and 4 from J, leaving 12 bases between them. CDR3 length equals 15 residues. The CDR3 region is CASSYSGAHGYGYTF. In nucleotides, the CDR3 is TGTGCCAGCAGTTACTCTGGGGCCCACGGCTATGGCTACACCTTC.

The chain carries TRBV4-1 and TRBJ2-6; TRBD2 aligns across 10 bases. The CDR3 runs 19 residues. The V and J ends lost 4 bases and 0 bases, in that order; junction bases with no gene match: 9. Germline CDR1 reads MGHRA; CDR2 reads YSYEKL. CDR3 in DNA: TGCGCCAGCAGCCCCGGGGGGACTAGCGCACTCTCTGGGGCCAACGTCCTGACTTTC. Protein product: CASSPGGTSALSGANVLTF.

This clone has just one count. The gene calls are TRBV7-2 and TRBJ2-2, with 10 nucleotides matching TRBD2. The germline gives CDR1 SGHTA, CDR2 FQGNSA. The CDR3 contains 16 residues. V trimming: 6 bases; J trimming: 3 bases; junction bases outside the gene matches: 7. The CDR3 protein is CASSPTSGDYTGELFF. Written as DNA, the CDR3 is TGTGCCAGCAGTCCTACTAGCGGGGATTACACCGGGGAGCTGTTTTTT.

The gene calls are TRBV7-9 and TRBJ1-2; 7 bases agree with TRBD1. There are 15 residues in the CDR3. Germline V lookup: CDR1 SEHNR, CDR2 FQNEAQ (reference sequence). The J segment lost 7 bases and the V segment lost 5 bases, leaving 13 bases of the junction unmatched. In DNA form, the CDR3 reads TGTGCCAGCAGCCCGCGACAGGGCCCTATTTCTGGCTACACCTTC. It codes for CASSPRQGPISGYTF.